The entry below gives a single TCR beta chain sequence along with its context. The method was immunoSEQ multiplex PCR; TCRdb's version includes in-frame clones alone and lacks a portion of them. Of hundreds of thousands of clones in the sample, around 88% were seen once. This sample's treatment: about 20 received Ad26.COV2.S at low or high dose, single or two shots; a few received placebo; per-sample allocation not given. Sampling occurred on day 63 after the first vaccine or placebo injection. CDR1 and CDR2 (germline): SQVTM, ANQGSEA. Trimming removed 2 bases from V and 0 bases from J, with 13 bases in between. This CDR3 contains 15 residues. This sample is drawn from a study of Ad26.COV2.S vaccination and SARS-CoV-2 variants.

The clonotype originates from a person aged 18-65 years who received the Ad26.COV2.S COVID-19 vaccine or a placebo. J is TRBJ1-1 and V is TRBV29-1; D is undetermined. Specimen: peripheral blood, collected in a trial of Ad26.COV2.S vaccine versus placebo. In nucleotides, the CDR3 is TGCAGCGTTGAATATCCCCACACTTTGAACACTGAAGCTTTCTTT. This sequence encodes CSVEYPHTLNTEAFF.